This TCR beta chain was retrieved from a study of blood T cell repertoires in COVID-19. Study in general: Acute-phase and convalescent COVID-19 samples originated in the United States, Italy and Spain. T cells, B-cell-depleted T cells, or PBMCs supplied cDNA or gDNA.

The trim removed 5 bases at V and 8 bases at J, leaving 11 bases unmatched. The CDR3 loop spans 15 amino acids. CDR1 and CDR2 from the germline V gene are SGHTA and FQGNSA. Original processing methods: Cell counts per sample came from amplifying reference gene primers. Generated by immunoSEQ multiplex PCR, the TCRdb table keeps only in-frame clones and is missing some. V and J calls and clone size come straight from that table; D and trimming were deduced from the DNA. The sample records 95,000 to 120,000 clones, around 85% being singletons. This clone was observed a single time. This clonotype was obtained from a human donor in a cohort sampled during active COVID-19. The V gene is TRBV7-2, the J gene TRBJ2-1; 8 positions match TRBD2. Specimen: peripheral blood. As DNA, the CDR3 is TGTGCCAGCAGCCACGGGGGGGCCCAACGCTATGAGCAGTTCTTC. Amino acids: CASSHGGAQRYEQFF. The complete variable domain, with remaining parts taken from reference TRBV7-2 and TRBJ2-1, reads GAGVSQSPSNKVTEKGKDVELRCDPISGHTALYWYRQSLGQGLEFLIYFQGNSAPDKSGLPSDRFSAERTGGSVSTLTIQRTQQEDSAVYLCASSHGGAQRYEQFFGPGTRLTVL.